Sequencing of this T cell receptor beta chain was carried out in a study of blood T cells in healthy people across ages. General study results and limits: Per million T cells, TCR beta diversity dropped about linearly as age rose.

Every donor gave 9 to 10 milliliters of peripheral blood. Isolated PBMCs totaled at least 7 million in each sample. Comment on this clonotype: The antigen is undetermined.

This CDR3 has 13 residues. V was pared by 4 bases and J by 7 bases, with 14 bases between. Looked up from germline, CDR1 is LNHDA and CDR2 is SQIVND (reference sequence). Sample-barcoded 5' priming and a J-beta primer mix drove a second PCR of roughly 7 to 11 cycles. Tagging of each cDNA molecule was performed by a template-switch adaptor with 12 random nucleotides. TCRdb re-derived calls from the 5' RACE reads in MiXCR, one entry per CDR3 protein. The sample records around 1,800,000 distinct CDR3 sequences, around 42% being singletons. The sample consisted of blood. This clonotype was obtained from a human donor in good health. The chain combines TRBV19 with TRBJ2-7; D ambiguous. The CDR3 region has the DNA TGTGCCAGTAGTAAGGATCTCGAAGAGGAGCAGTACTTC. This gives the protein CASSKDLEEEQYF.